Listed below are T cell receptor beta chains from one sample, sequenced in a study of CXCR3-negative and CXCR3-positive naive CD8 T cells. TCRdb reanalyzed the 5' RACE reads and collapses them to one entry per CDR3 protein, without DNA. This sample carries over 6,500 distinct CDR3 sequences, with approximately 1.9% going to the ten biggest clones. Sequencing used naive CXCR3- CD8+ T cells from blood. The source of these receptors is a human donor in good health. Some clones in this sample may be carry-over from other donors' samples. CDR3s include the opening cysteine and the closing phenylalanine or tryptophan. Expanded clones get a size class; other rows say once, few or many, or leave the size out.

j_call v_call clone_size cdr3_aa
TRBJ1-1 TRBV7-9 medium-sized CASRSDRSQAFF
TRBJ1-5 TRBV11-2 NA CASSQDDQPQHF
TRBJ2-6 TRBV7-9 NA CASSTRGTVSGANVLTF
TRBJ2-1 TRBV15 NA CATSRAGTSHNEQFF
TRBJ2-7 TRBV27 NA CAISPYPTGLFEEQYF
TRBJ2-3 TRBV6-5 NA CASSELRTGRSTDTQYF
TRBJ1-1 TRBV7-8 medium-sized CASSSPNTEAFF
TRBJ2-1 TRBV7-7 NA CASSSGRSSYNEQFF
TRBJ2-3 TRBV29-1 NA CTVAQAGPRPATQYF
TRBJ2-3 TRBV6-2/TRBV6-3 NA CASSYLGFTDTQYF
TRBJ2-2 TRBV12-3/TRBV12-4 medium-sized CASSPGGQLNTGELFF
TRBJ1-2 TRBV6-5 medium-sized CASSYSVGWGYTF
TRBJ2-5 TRBV20-1 medium-sized CSARDPSGNKETQYF
TRBJ1-1 TRBV20-1 NA CSARVSGKGRTEAFF
TRBJ2-1 TRBV29-1 NA CSVERHNEQFF
TRBJ2-1 TRBV6-5 NA CASTRDRGLWNEQFF
TRBJ2-2 TRBV13 NA CASSCTVTGELVF
TRBJ2-1 TRBV7-9 medium-sized CASSLRQGGNEQFF
TRBJ1-4 TRBV2 NA CASSEVPTNEKLFF
TRBJ2-5 TRBV12-3/TRBV12-4 NA CASSLLGGETQYF
TRBJ1-5 TRBV7-6 NA CASSIDGNQPQHF
TRBJ2-1 TRBV29-1 medium-sized CSAVEGPYNEQFF